The 26 T cell receptor beta chains in this list originate from one sample, sequenced in a study of cytomegalovirus exposure and HLA in healthy donors. Primers: 60 Vbeta forward and 13 Jbeta reverse. The repertoire was sequenced with immunoSEQ multiplex PCR; TCRdb's copy has only in-frame clones and lacks some. The sample shows 60,000 to 70,000 clones, roughly 80% of them seen only once. Sequences were obtained from PBMCs. Receptor source: a woman in her 30s in good health and CMV-seronegative.

This rearrangement joins TRBV21-1 to TRBJ2-1; TRBD1, the D gene given by the table, was not confirmed from the DNA. TRBV21-1 counts as a pseudogene. The CDR3 runs 16 residues. CDR3 DNA: TGTGCCAGCTTTAGGGGGACAGGGGATAGCGGCAATGAGCAGTTCTTC. Its protein product is CASFRGTGDSGNEQFF.

The chain is built from TRBV6-5 and TRBJ1-1, with 7 bases lining up with TRBD1. Germline V lookup: CDR1 MNHEY, CDR2 SVGAGI. The CDR3 covers 12 residues. The J segment lost 10 bases and the V segment lost 5 bases, leaving 7 bases of the junction unmatched. CDR3 sequence: CASSRTGERAFF. The CDR3 DNA sequence: TGTGCCAGCAGTAGAACAGGGGAGCGAGCTTTCTTT.

This chain uses TRBV14 with TRBJ2-3, with 12 nucleotides matching TRBD2. The CDR3 consists of 17 residues. With 5 bases clipped from V and 3 bases from J, the junction kept 9 bases outside the gene matches. CDR1 is SGHDN, CDR2 FVKESK, per germline. The CDR3 DNA reads TGTGCCAGCAGCGTTCATAGACTAGCGGGGGTGACAGATACGCAGTATTTT. Translated: CASSVHRLAGVTDTQYF.

The V and J genes are TRBV7-2 and TRBJ2-7; 11 bases are a match to TRBD2. Losses at the gene ends were 5 bases for V and 4 bases for J; bases not matched to a gene: 10. CDR1 SGHTA and CDR2 FQGNSA come from the germline V gene. The CDR3 covers 16 residues. CDR3 sequence (DNA): TGTGCCAGCAGCGTTAGCGGGGGGGCCGTTGGGTACGAGCAGTACTTC. Protein: CASSVSGGAVGYEQYF.

This clone turned up a few times. The V and J genes are TRBV7-8 and TRBJ2-1, with 9 bases matching TRBD2. CDR1 and CDR2 from the germline V gene are SGHVS and FQNEAQ. After removal of 4 bases from V and 6 bases from J, the junction contained 13 bases not matched to a gene. The CDR3 is 17 amino acids. The CDR3 region has the DNA TGTGCCAGCAGCTCGGGGGGTAGCGGGGGCCCCTTCAATGAGCAGTTCTTC. This translates into CASSSGGSGGPFNEQFF.

The V gene is TRBV7-2, the J gene TRBJ2-5, with D maybe TRBD2 (6 bases). Between the trimmed V and J ends, which lost 7 bases and 7 bases, there was a span of 16 bases. The length of the CDR3 is 13 residues. Germline CDR1 and CDR2: SGHTA and FQGNSA. The CDR3 bases are TGTGCCAGCACCCGACTAGGGTTGGGGACCCAGTACTTC. It codes for CASTRLGLGTQYF.

This chain uses TRBV15 with TRBJ1-5; D is perhaps TRBD1 (5 bases). The V end lost 0 bases, the J end lost 6 bases, and 12 bases lay between the germline ends. The CDR3 length is 15 residues. In germline, CDR1 is LNHNV, CDR2 YYDKDF (reference sequence). The CDR3 region is CATSRDRGGAQPQHF. Here the CDR3 DNA reads TGTGCCACCAGCAGAGATCGAGGAGGGGCTCAGCCCCAGCATTTT.

V is TRBV19 and J is TRBJ1-1; 7 bases agree with TRBD1. The germline gives CDR1 LNHDA, CDR2 SQIVND (reference sequence). The J segment lost 4 bases and the V segment lost 6 bases, leaving 17 bases of the junction unmatched. The CDR3 has 17 amino acids. The CDR3 protein is CASRFIMRGGEGTEAFF. In DNA, the CDR3 is TGTGCCAGTAGATTCATCATGCGAGGGGGCGAAGGCACTGAAGCTTTCTTT.

V gene TRBV19 combines with J gene TRBJ2-1, with 11 bases lining up with TRBD2. CDR1 LNHDA and CDR2 SQIVND come from the germline V gene (reference sequence). The CDR3 runs to 15 residues. The V and J ends lost 9 bases and 5 bases, in that order; junction bases with no gene match: 9. CDR3 region: CASGSGGGNHNEQFF. The CDR3, as DNA: TGTGCCAGCGGTAGCGGGGGGGGTAACCACAATGAGCAGTTCTTC. Looking up the rest from reference TRBV19 and TRBJ2-1 gives the full variable domain: DGGITQSPKYLFRKEGQNVTLSCEQNLNHDAMYWYRQDPGQGLRLIYYSQIVNDFQKGDIAEGYSVSREKKESFPLTVTSAQKNPTAFYLCASGSGGGNHNEQFFGPGTRLTVL.

This chain joins TRBV11-2 and TRBJ2-2; D is ambiguous. This CDR3 contains 12 residues. V was cut by 4 bases and J by 5 bases, with 5 bases left in between. Germline CDR1 SGHAT, CDR2 FQNNGV. This chain's CDR3 is CASSYRTGELFF. CDR3 sequence (DNA): TGTGCCAGCAGCTACCGGACCGGGGAGCTGTTTTTT.

This clone appeared a single time. This sequence joins TRBV21-1 and TRBJ2-5; the table's D gene call, TRBD1, was not cross checked with the DNA. TRBV21-1 is deemed a pseudogene. CDR3 size: 15 residues. The CDR3 DNA is TGTGCCAGCAGCACTGGGGGCAGGGTCCAAGAGACCCAGTACTTC. Translation gives CASSTGGRVQETQYF.

This clone was detected only once. CDR3 amino acids: CASSVLLAGQETQYF. The CDR3 DNA follows: TGTGCCAGCAGTGTCCTACTAGCGGGGCAAGAGACCCAGTACTTC. The chain recombines TRBV2 with TRBJ2-5, with 10 nucleotides matching TRBD2. Germline CDR1 is SNHLY and CDR2 is FYNNEI. Trimming took 4 bases from V and 2 from J; bases not matched to a gene: 4. This CDR3 is 15 amino acids long.

The chain has TRBV7-9 and TRBJ2-1; 9 bases map to TRBD2. V lost 1 base to trimming and J lost 1 base; unmatched junction nucleotides: 11. There are 19 residues in the CDR3. Per the germline V gene, CDR1 is SEHNR and CDR2 is FQNEAQ (reference sequence). The CDR3 region has the DNA TGTGCCAGCAGCTTAGGAAATGTGTTCGCGGGGGGGTCCTACAATGAGCAGTTCTTC. Its translation is CASSLGNVFAGGSYNEQFF.

This clone was detected only a few times. The V and J genes are TRBV14 and TRBJ2-7; a weak D match, TRBD1 (6 bases). The V and J ends lost 3 bases and 3 bases respectively, with 9 bases between them. CDR3 length equals 13 residues. CDR1 and CDR2 from the germline V gene are SGHDN and FVKESK. In DNA, the CDR3 is TGTGCCAGCAGCCAGGACAGTTACTACGAGCAGTACTTC. Translation gives CASSQDSYYEQYF.

The chain links TRBV2 to TRBJ2-1; D unresolved. This CDR3 has 17 residues. Germline assignment: CDR1 SNHLY and CDR2 FYNNEI. V lost 7 bases, J lost 0 bases, and 19 bases lay in between. CDR3 residues: CASTPESVASSYNEQFF. The CDR3 DNA reads TGTGCCAGCACCCCCGAGAGTGTTGCGAGCTCCTACAATGAGCAGTTCTTC.

The chain has TRBV5-1 and TRBJ2-2; the match to TRBD2 covers 7 bases. The CDR3 is 16 residues long. Unmatched junction bases numbered 2, after V lost 0 bases and J lost 0 bases. Germline V gene data show CDR1 as SGHRS and CDR2 as YFSETQ. DNA of the CDR3: TGCGCCAGCAGCTTGGACGGGGGGTCGAACACCGGGGAGCTGTTTTTT. This gives the protein CASSLDGGSNTGELFF.

This chain connects TRBV28 to TRBJ2-5, with TRBD2 identical over 9 bases. Germline V gives CDR1 MDHEN, CDR2 SYDVKM. The CDR3 runs 14 residues. The junction had 6 bases not matched to a gene; V was cut back by 6 bases and J by 4 bases. The CDR3 is CASRRTAGGETQYF. CDR3 nucleotides: TGTGCCAGCAGAAGGACAGCGGGAGGAGAGACCCAGTACTTC. Variable domain in full (rest from reference TRBV28 and TRBJ2-5): DVKVTQSSRYLVKRTGEKVFLECVQDMDHENMFWYRQDPGLGLRLIYFSYDVKMKEKGDIPEGYSVSREKKERFSLILESASTNQTSMYLCASRRTAGGETQYFGPGTRLLVL.

This chain uses TRBV15 with TRBJ2-3; TRBD1 aligns across 12 bases. CDR3 length equals 16 residues. In germline, CDR1 is LNHNV, CDR2 YYDKDF (reference sequence). After removal of 4 bases from V and 5 bases from J, the junction contained 7 bases not matched to a gene. CDR3 sequence reads: CATSTRDRGPRDTQYF. The CDR3 DNA follows: TGTGCCACCAGCACGCGGGACAGGGGGCCGAGAGATACGCAGTATTTT.

The rearrangement links TRBV6-1 to TRBJ2-4, with TRBD1 matching 7 bases. Germline CDR1 and CDR2: MNHNS and SASEGT. V shed 6 bases and J 4 bases; nucleotides not matched to a gene: 9. The CDR3 is 15 residues long. The CDR3 sequence: CASSGQVLGKNIQYF. CDR3 nucleotide sequence: TGTGCCAGCAGCGGACAGGTGTTGGGGAAAAACATTCAGTACTTC.

The chain employs TRBV29-1 and TRBJ1-5, with D perhaps TRBD1 (5 bases). The CDR3 totals 13 residues. Trimming stripped 6 bases from V and 7 bases from J, with 16 bases between. Germline V lookup: CDR1 SQVTM, CDR2 ANQGSEA. The CDR3 sequence is CSVGGGIEQPQHF. DNA of the CDR3: TGCAGCGTCGGGGGGGGGATTGAACAGCCCCAGCATTTT. Based on the CDR3 plus reference TRBV29-1 and TRBJ1-5, the full variable domain is SAVISQKPSRDICQRGTSLTIQCQVDSQVTMMFWYRQQPGQSLTLIATANQGSEATYESGFVIDKFPISRPNLTFSTLTVSNMSPEDSSIYLCSVGGGIEQPQHFGDGTRLSIL.

This rearrangement joins TRBV13 to TRBJ1-4, with 7 bases matching TRBD1. Per germline, CDR1 PRHDT and CDR2 FYEKMQ (reference sequence). The CDR3 totals 13 residues. V gave up 3 bases and J gave up 8 bases; unmatched junction bases: 3. The CDR3 is CASSFQQGEKLFF. In DNA form, the CDR3 reads TGTGCCAGCAGCTTTCAACAGGGGGAAAAACTGTTTTTT.

This clone turned up a few times. The rearrangement joins TRBV28 to TRBJ1-3, with D uncertain. The length of the CDR3 is 14 residues. Trimming took 10 bases from V and 1 from J, leaving 14 bases between them. Germline CDR1 is MDHEN and CDR2 is SYDVKM. DNA for the CDR3: TGTGCCACCGCCCCGTCCCTATCTGGAAACACCATATATTTT. Translating it yields CATAPSLSGNTIYF.

A few counts support this clone. The chain is built from TRBV5-6 and TRBJ2-1, with 13 bases identical to TRBD2. Per germline, CDR1 SGHDT and CDR2 YYEEEE. The CDR3 consists of 15 residues. Losses at the gene ends were 4 bases for V and 4 bases for J; bases not matched to a gene: 2. The chain's CDR3 is CASSPGLAGYNEQFF. The CDR3 DNA follows: TGTGCCAGCAGCCCGGGACTAGCGGGGTACAATGAGCAGTTCTTC.

This clone was counted once. The V gene is TRBV5-4, the J gene TRBJ2-1; a possible D gene is TRBD1 (6 bases). Germline CDR1 and CDR2: SGHNT and YYREEE (reference sequence). Trimming took off 3 bases at V and 7 bases at J, with 20 bases between the two ends. The CDR3 sequence is 16 residues long. This chain's CDR3 is CASSSVIFGTWNEQFF. The DNA of the CDR3 is TGTGCCAGCAGCTCCGTAATCTTTGGGACATGGAATGAGCAGTTCTTC.

The chain is built from TRBV5-1 and TRBJ2-5; 9 nucleotides align to TRBD2. The J call may be faulty, since TRBJ2-7 better matches the DNA end. CDR1 is SGHRS and CDR2 is YFSETQ in the germline V gene. This CDR3 is 16 amino acids long. The CDR3 coding sequence is TGCGCCAGTCAGCCCGTGGCGGGGGGGCCTGTTCGCGAGCAGTACTTC. Translating it yields CASQPVAGGPVREQYF.

V usage is TRBV25-1 and J usage is TRBJ2-3; 12 nucleotides align to TRBD2. J was trimmed by 4 bases and V by 0 bases; bases with no gene match: 5. The CDR3 runs 17 residues. Germline V lookup: CDR1 MGHDK, CDR2 SYGVNS. Written as DNA, the CDR3 is TGTGCCAGCAGTGAATATCTCCTAGCGGGGGGGTCAGATACGCAGTATTTT. It codes for CASSEYLLAGGSDTQYF.